This T cell receptor (beta chain) was sequenced in a study of T cell responses to AZD1222 COVID-19 vaccine. Study observations and caveats: Most donors were white British and more were female, and clonal diversity was possibly underestimated. The peak T cell response came first, and repertoires were sampled only after it. Unmutated variant regions are reportedly targeted by nearly half of spike-specific TCRs. At baseline, seropositivity was found in only a handful of AZD1222 recipients.

This clone has only one observation. Its target is unknown. This CDR3 has 15 residues. Trimming pared 6 bases from V and 4 bases from J, leaving 19 bases between. Germline V gene data show CDR1 as LNHDA and CDR2 as SQIVND (reference sequence). Clones were sequenced by immunoSEQ multiplex PCR, and TCRdb holds only the in-frame ones, with some missing. Here the sample spans about 110,000 clones, about 93% being singletons. The sequence derives from an adult in good health. Material: peripheral blood, obtained on day 0 of AZD1222 vaccination. This chain joins TRBV19 and TRBJ2-7; tentatively, D is TRBD1 (6 bases). This CDR3 is CASRHSSGAGYEQYF. For the CDR3, the DNA is TGTGCCAGTAGGCATTCCTCAGGGGCAGGTTACGAGCAGTACTTC. The full variable domain, completed using reference TRBV19 and TRBJ2-7, is DGGITQSPKYLFRKEGQNVTLSCEQNLNHDAMYWYRQDPGQGLRLIYYSQIVNDFQKGDIAEGYSVSREKKESFPLTVTSAQKNPTAFYLCASRHSSGAGYEQYFGPGTRLTVT.